This TCR beta chain was recovered during a study of molecular identifiers for immune sequencing clone quantification. The CDR3 spans 12 residues. Germline CDR1 and CDR2: LNHDA and SQIVND (reference sequence). V lost 9 bases and J 2 bases, leaving 9 bases between the germline ends. Worth noting for this clonotype: A much larger clonotype is one base distant, so this may be a read error.

TCRdb recomputed calls from the PCR reads with MiXCR, one row per CDR3 protein. The repertoire has about 54,000 distinct CDR3 sequences, less than 25% of them found once; the top ten carry under 2%. This TCR derives from a human donor in good health. Some libraries in this study had Jurkat cell RNA spiked in. V is TRBV19 and J is TRBJ2-3; no firm D call. The sample taken for sequencing was naive CD8+ T cells from blood, with Jurkat cell RNA spiked in. The subset was: FACS-sorted CD8+CD4-CCR7+CD45RA+ naive T cells. The CDR3 loop is CARKGYTDTQYF. The CDR3 DNA is TGTGCCAGGAAAGGGTACACAGATACGCAGTATTTT.